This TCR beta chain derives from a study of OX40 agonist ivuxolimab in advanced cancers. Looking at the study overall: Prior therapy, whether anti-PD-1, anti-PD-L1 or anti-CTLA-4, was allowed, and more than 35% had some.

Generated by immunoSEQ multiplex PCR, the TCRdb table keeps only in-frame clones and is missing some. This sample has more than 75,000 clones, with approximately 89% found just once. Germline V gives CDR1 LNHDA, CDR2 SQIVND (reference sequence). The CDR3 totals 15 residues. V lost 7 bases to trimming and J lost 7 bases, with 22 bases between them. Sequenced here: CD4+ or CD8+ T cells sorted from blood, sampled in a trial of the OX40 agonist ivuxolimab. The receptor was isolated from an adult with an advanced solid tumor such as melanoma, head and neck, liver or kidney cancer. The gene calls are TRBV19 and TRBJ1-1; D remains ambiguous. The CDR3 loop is CASTNRPGSTLEAFF. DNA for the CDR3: TGTGCCAGTACCAACCGGCCAGGCTCAACCCTTGAAGCTTTCTTT.